This T cell receptor (beta chain) stems from a study of identical twins. General study results and limits: Whereas memory repertoires showed no such difference, abundant cord blood beta clonotypes carried fewer insertions. Twin sharing of out-of-frame TCR alpha was underestimated by models in monozygotic pairs.

Template switching added a universal primer binding site, and final cDNA carried unique molecular identifiers. From the 5' RACE reads, TCRdb called clonotypes with MiXCR, one entry per CDR3 protein. The sample records roughly 630,000 distinct CDR3 sequences, about 7% being singletons. As regards this clonotype: Its antigen is currently unknown.

Trimming left V 2 bases short and J 3 bases short, with 11 bases between. The CDR3 is made up of 14 amino acids. Per the germline V gene, CDR1 is SGHRS and CDR2 is YFSETQ. These data were also reused for a study on yellow fever vaccine responses in identical twins.

The sample taken for sequencing was PBMCs. The chain couples TRBV5-1 to TRBJ2-5; D not resolved. The TCR originated in a woman under 30 in good health. DNA for the CDR3: TGCGCCAGCAGCTTTGGAGTATCTAAAGAGACCCAGTACTTC. Protein: CASSFGVSKETQYF.